This T cell receptor (beta chain) was identified in a study of cytomegalovirus exposure and HLA in healthy donors. Study findings and constraints: The authors reported that TCR beta sequences could predict HLA-A and HLA-B alleles. These predictions were accurate for most subjects in the first cohort. Owing to their indistinguishability, certain V segments, notably TRBV6-2 and TRBV6-3, were excluded. As immune exposure information, only CMV serostatus was available.

CDR3 size: 14 residues. The germline V gene encodes CDR1 MNHEY and CDR2 SVGAGI. V lost 3 bases and J 6 bases, leaving 14 bases between the germline ends. This clone was counted once. Antigen unknown. Use of 60 Vbeta and 13 Jbeta primers characterized the PCR. The data were produced by immunoSEQ multiplex PCR, yet TCRdb's version contains in-frame clones alone and is incomplete. The sample records about 160,000 clones, over 70% being singletons. Healthy bone marrow donors supplied every sample. This receptor was obtained from a man aged 50-59 years in good health and CMV-seropositive. Sequencing input: PBMCs. The gene calls are TRBV6-5 and TRBJ2-5; TRBD1 might be the D (5 bases). The CDR3 DNA sequence: TGTGCCAGCAGTTATAACGGCAGGGAAAAGACCCAGTACTTC. Translated, it gives CASSYNGREKTQYF.